The present entry profiles one TCR beta chain with its context. TCRdb reprocessed the 5' RACE reads and keeps a single row for each CDR3 protein, giving no DNA. The sample has a few hundred thousand distinct CDR3 sequences, and its top ten clones hold 1.4%. The entry originates in a study of T cells expressing NK-cell markers. Study summary: Sorted CD3+CD56+NKG2C+, CD3+CD56+NKG2C- and CD3+CD56-NKG2C+ T cells provided the TCR beta repertoires.

Germline V CDR1 and CDR2: SGHRS, YFSETQ. This CDR3 has 16 residues. Sequencing was performed on blood T cells: a sorted CD56 or NKG2C T cell subset, CD4+ or CD8+ T cells, or bulk PBMC T cells (not recorded which). The source of this sequence is a woman aged 45-59 years in good health. The chain has TRBV5-1 and TRBJ2-2; TCRdb selects TRBD1, and the lack of DNA leaves this call unchecked. The CDR3 sequence is CASSPHRVVNTGELFF.